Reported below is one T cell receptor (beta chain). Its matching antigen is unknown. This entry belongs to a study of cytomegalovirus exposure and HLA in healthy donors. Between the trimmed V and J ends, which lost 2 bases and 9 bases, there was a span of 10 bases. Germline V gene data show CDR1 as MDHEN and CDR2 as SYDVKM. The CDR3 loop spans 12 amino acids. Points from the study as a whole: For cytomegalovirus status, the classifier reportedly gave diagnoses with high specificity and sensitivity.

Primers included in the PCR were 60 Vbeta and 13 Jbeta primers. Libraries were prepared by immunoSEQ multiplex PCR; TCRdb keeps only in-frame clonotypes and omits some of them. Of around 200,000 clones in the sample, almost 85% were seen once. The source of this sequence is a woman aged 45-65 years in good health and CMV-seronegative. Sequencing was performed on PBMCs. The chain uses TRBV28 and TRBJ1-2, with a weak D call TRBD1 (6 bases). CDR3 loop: CASSLGGKSYTF. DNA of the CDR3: TGTGCCAGCAGTTTAGGGGGCAAGAGCTACACCTTC.